Described below is a single T cell receptor beta chain sequence and its context. Its cognate antigen is unknown. The data originate from a study of cytomegalovirus exposure and HLA in healthy donors. As for the study in general: The 90 to 150 validation repertoires were produced on the same platform as the roughly 660 repertoires of the first cohort. This was reported in a later analysis. Study-level findings and limits: Some public TCRs appeared in many individuals, while most sequences were rare. 150 to 200 TCR beta chains were listed as cytomegalovirus-associated.

The donors were part of the validation cohort, which consisted of more than 90 subjects and was separate from the first cohort of about 670 subjects. This CDR3 is 15 amino acids long. Looked up from germline, CDR1 is SGDLS and CDR2 is YYNGEE. Losses at the gene ends were 2 bases for V and 10 bases for J; bases not matched to a gene: 9. Here immunoSEQ multiplex PCR was the method, and the copy in TCRdb shows in-frame clones only, minus some. This table holds about 140,000 clones, roughly 89% found once. This chain uses TRBV9 with TRBJ2-1, with 10 bases lining up with TRBD2. Sequenced material: PBMCs. This TCR derives from a man in his late teens or twenties in good health and CMV-seropositive. Written as DNA, the CDR3 is TGTGCCAGCAGCGTCCGAGTAGCGGGGGGAAACGAGCAGTTCTTC. It specifies CASSVRVAGGNEQFF.